These 6 T cell receptor beta chains were all obtained from the same sample, sequenced in a study of OX40 agonist ivuxolimab in advanced cancers. Clones were sequenced by immunoSEQ multiplex PCR, and TCRdb holds only the in-frame ones, with some missing. The sample contains approximately 90,000 clones, about 90% of which appear only once. The sequences come from CD4+ or CD8+ T cells sorted from blood, collected in a trial of the OX40 agonist ivuxolimab. The origin of the receptors is an adult with an advanced solid tumor such as melanoma, head and neck, liver or kidney cancer.

This clone was seen a single time. Relative to the germline gene, one junction end is altered; a read error may explain this. The gene calls are TRBV5-6 and TRBJ1-2; 7 bases are a match to TRBD1. This CDR3 comprises 15 residues. Germline lookup yields CDR1 SGHDT and CDR2 YYEEEE. The CDR3 here is CASSSAKTGTTRHYF. The CDR3 DNA is TGTGCCAGCAGCTCTGCGAAGACAGGGACCACCCGCCATTATTTC.

The chain links TRBV25-1 to TRBJ1-1; D not resolved. The CDR3 consists of 13 residues. Germline V gene sequence: CDR1 MGHDK, CDR2 SYGVNS. The V gene lost 1 base and the J gene lost 1 base, with 4 bases spanning the gap. CDR3 nucleotides: TGTGCCAGCAGTGAATTCAGGAACACTGAAGCTTTCTTT. It specifies CASSEFRNTEAFF.

The chain is built from TRBV6-5 and TRBJ1-1, with TRBD1 matching over 9 bases. V lost 2 bases to trimming and J lost 5 bases; unmatched junction nucleotides: 9. CDR1 MNHEY and CDR2 SVGAGI come from the germline V gene. This CDR3 contains 16 residues. CDR3 bases: TGTGCCAGCAGTTACCGAGTACAGGGGGCGCGAACTGAAGCTTTCTTT. Its translation is CASSYRVQGARTEAFF.

This chain connects TRBV7-8 to TRBJ2-2; D is possibly TRBD2 (5 bases). CDR1 SGHVS and CDR2 FQNEAQ come from the germline V gene. V lost 8 bases and J lost 6, with 22 bases in between. The CDR3 is made up of 16 amino acids. The CDR3: CASAWGEGVYPGELFF. In nucleotides, the CDR3 is TGTGCCAGCGCCTGGGGAGAGGGAGTCTACCCCGGGGAGCTGTTTTTT.

The chain links TRBV27 to TRBJ2-7; 7 nucleotides line up with TRBD2. The CDR3 is made up of 15 amino acids. The trim removed 1 base at V and 2 bases at J, leaving 5 bases unmatched. The germline gives CDR1 MNHEY, CDR2 SMNVEV (reference sequence). The CDR3 loop reads CASSLLGEGPYEQYF. CDR3 sequence (DNA): TGTGCCAGCAGTTTATTGGGGGAGGGACCCTACGAGCAGTACTTC.

The chain employs TRBV6-6 and TRBJ2-7, with TRBD2 identical over 9 bases. CDR3 length: 14 amino acids. CDR1 is MNHNY and CDR2 is SVGAGI in the germline V gene (reference sequence). Germline trimming cut 7 bases from V and 1 base from J; bases unmatched to any gene: 5. The CDR3 bases are TGTGCCAGCACTTTGACTAGCGGATCCTACGAGCAGTACTTC. The encoded protein is CASTLTSGSYEQYF.